This T cell receptor (beta chain) originates from a study of T cells after posttransplantation cyclophosphamide. Whole-study results and caveats: Later blood repertoires were often dominated by clones from the donor CD8+ memory compartment.

In its sample, this clone was seen many times. As yet, its antigen is unknown. The V and J ends lost 1 base and 2 bases respectively, with 12 bases between them. The V gene's germline CDR1 is LNHNV and CDR2 YYDKDF (reference sequence). This CDR3 spans 15 amino acids. Method: immunoSEQ multiplex PCR; TCRdb's copy keeps in-frame clones and lacks some. The counts give 45,000 to 55,000 clones, none of them seen only once; 2.2% is held by the top ten. V usage is TRBV15 and J usage is TRBJ2-7; no definite D call. This clonotype was sampled from a man in his forties in good health, CMV-negative, and a related stem cell transplant donor. Source material: PBMCs. CDR3 loop: CATSRAGWRTYEQYF. CDR3 bases: TGTGCCACCAGCAGAGCGGGTTGGAGAACCTACGAGCAGTACTTC.